The clone carrying this T cell receptor beta chain appeared a single time. Its target is not known. This sample was included in a study of PD-L1 blockade in urothelial cancer. About the study: Each participant's history included 0 to 3 prior chemotherapy regimens. Notes on the study in general: In blood at 3 weeks, tumor-associated clones expanded more among patients with durable benefit.

Time point: peripheral blood 6 weeks after treatment start. Each patient gave between 1 and 8 samples of peripheral blood mononuclear cells, which were collected pretreatment and during treatment. Profiled with immunoSEQ multiplex PCR; TCRdb holds only in-frame clones, not every one. Of more than 95,000 clones listed, roughly 90% were seen once; the top ten hold roughly 1.7%. The CDR3 runs 14 residues. Looked up from germline, CDR1 is SEHNR and CDR2 is FQNEAQ (reference sequence). Germline trimming cut 4 bases from V and 5 bases from J; bases unmatched to any gene: 7. This receptor was obtained from a man between 60 and 70 years old with urothelial cancer. The sample was PBMCs, taken around atezolizumab (anti-PD-L1) treatment. This chain joins TRBV7-9 and TRBJ2-7; 8 bases map to TRBD1. This CDR3 is CASSSPDRVHEQYF. The CDR3, as DNA: TGTGCCAGCAGCTCCCCGGACAGGGTCCACGAGCAGTACTTC.